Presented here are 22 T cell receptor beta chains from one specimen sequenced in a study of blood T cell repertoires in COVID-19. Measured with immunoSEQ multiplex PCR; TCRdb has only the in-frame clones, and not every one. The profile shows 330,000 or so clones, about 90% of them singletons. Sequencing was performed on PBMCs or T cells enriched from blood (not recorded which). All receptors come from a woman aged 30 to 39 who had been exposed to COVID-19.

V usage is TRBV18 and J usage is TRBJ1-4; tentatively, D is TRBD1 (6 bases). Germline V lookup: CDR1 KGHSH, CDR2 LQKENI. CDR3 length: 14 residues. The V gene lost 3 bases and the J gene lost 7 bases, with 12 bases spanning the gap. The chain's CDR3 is CASSPDSSGEKLFF. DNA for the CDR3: TGTGCCAGCTCACCGGACAGCTCCGGTGAAAAACTGTTTTTT.

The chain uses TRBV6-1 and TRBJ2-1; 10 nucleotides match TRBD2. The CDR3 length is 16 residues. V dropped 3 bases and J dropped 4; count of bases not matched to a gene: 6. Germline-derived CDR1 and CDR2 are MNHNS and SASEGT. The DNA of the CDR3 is TGTGCCAGCAGTGACCAAGCGGGAGGGCTGTACAATGAGCAGTTCTTC. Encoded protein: CASSDQAGGLYNEQFF.

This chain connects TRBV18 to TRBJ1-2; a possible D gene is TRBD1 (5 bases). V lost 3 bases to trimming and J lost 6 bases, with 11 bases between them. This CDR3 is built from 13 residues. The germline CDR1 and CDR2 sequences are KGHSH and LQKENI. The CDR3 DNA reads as TGTGCCAGCTCACCCGCGGGACGGGATGGCTACACCTTC. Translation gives CASSPAGRDGYTF.

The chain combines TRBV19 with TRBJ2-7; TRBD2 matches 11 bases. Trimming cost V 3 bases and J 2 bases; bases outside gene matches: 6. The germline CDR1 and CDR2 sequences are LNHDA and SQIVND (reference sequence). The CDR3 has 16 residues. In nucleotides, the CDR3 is TGTGCCAGTAGTATGCAGGGACTAGCGGTCCCCTACGAGCAGTACTTC. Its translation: CASSMQGLAVPYEQYF.

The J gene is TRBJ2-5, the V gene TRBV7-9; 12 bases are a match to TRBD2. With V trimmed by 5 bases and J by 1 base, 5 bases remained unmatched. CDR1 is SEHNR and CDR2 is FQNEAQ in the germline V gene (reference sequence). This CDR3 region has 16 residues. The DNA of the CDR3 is TGTGCCAGCAGCCCACCGGGACTAGCGGGCCAAGAGACCCAGTACTTC. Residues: CASSPPGLAGQETQYF.

For the CDR3, the DNA is TGTGCCAGCAAGGTCAGGGGCCCGGAGGAGACCCAGTACTTC. Amino acids: CASKVRGPEETQYF. V is TRBV2 and J is TRBJ2-5, with D possibly TRBD1 on 6 matching bases. V was trimmed by 7 bases and J by 5 bases, leaving 17 bases between them. Germline assignment: CDR1 SNHLY and CDR2 FYNNEI. This CDR3 contains 14 residues.

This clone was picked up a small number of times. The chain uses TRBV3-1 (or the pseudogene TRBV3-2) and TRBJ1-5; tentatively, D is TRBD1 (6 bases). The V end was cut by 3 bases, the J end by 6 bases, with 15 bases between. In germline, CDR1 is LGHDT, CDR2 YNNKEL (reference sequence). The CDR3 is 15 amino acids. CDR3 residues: CASSQTPGAGQPQHF. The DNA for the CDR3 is TGTGCCAGCAGCCAGACCCCAGGGGCAGGTCAGCCCCAGCATTTT.

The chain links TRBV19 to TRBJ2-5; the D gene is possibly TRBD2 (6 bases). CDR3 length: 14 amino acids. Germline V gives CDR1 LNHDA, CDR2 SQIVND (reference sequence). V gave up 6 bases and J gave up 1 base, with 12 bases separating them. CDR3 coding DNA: TGTGCCAGTAGCCGAGCTAGCGTCCAAGAGACCCAGTACTTC. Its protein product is CASSRASVQETQYF.

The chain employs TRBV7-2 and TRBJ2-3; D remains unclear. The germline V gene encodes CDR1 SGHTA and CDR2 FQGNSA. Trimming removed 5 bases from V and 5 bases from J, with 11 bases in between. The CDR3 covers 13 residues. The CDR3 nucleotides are TGTGCCAGCAGCCCCCCTATTCGAGATACGCAGTATTTT. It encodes CASSPPIRDTQYF.

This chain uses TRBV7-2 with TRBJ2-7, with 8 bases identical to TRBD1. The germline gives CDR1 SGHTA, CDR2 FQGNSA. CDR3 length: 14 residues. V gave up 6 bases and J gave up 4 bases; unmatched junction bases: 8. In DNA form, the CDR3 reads TGTGCCAGCAGACCCGGACAGGGACCATACGAGCAGTACTTC. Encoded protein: CASRPGQGPYEQYF. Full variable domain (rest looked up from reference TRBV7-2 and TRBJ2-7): GAGVSQSPSNKVTEKGKDVELRCDPISGHTALYWYRQSLGQGLEFLIYFQGNSAPDKSGLPSDRFSAERTGGSVSTLTIQRTQQEDSAVYLCASRPGQGPYEQYFGPGTRLTVT.

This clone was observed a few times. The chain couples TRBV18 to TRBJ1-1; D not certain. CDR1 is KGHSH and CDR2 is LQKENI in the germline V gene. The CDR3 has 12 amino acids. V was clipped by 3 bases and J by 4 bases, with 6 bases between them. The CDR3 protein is CASSPLSTEAFF. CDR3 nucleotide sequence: TGTGCCAGCTCACCTCTGAGCACTGAAGCTTTCTTT.

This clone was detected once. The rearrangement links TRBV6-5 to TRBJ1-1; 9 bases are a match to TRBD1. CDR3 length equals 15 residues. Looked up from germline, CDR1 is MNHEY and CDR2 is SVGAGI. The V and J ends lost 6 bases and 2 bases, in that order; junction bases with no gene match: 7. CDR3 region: CASRIRQGVNTEAFF. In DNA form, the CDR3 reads TGTGCCAGCAGGATCCGACAGGGGGTAAACACTGAAGCTTTCTTT.

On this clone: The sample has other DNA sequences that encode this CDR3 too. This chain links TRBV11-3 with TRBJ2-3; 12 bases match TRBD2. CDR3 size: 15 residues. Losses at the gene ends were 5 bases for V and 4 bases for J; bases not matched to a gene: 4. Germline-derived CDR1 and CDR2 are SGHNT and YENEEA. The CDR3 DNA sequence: TGTGCCAGCAGCCCGAGACTAGCGGGAGCAGATACGCAGTATTTT. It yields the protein CASSPRLAGADTQYF.

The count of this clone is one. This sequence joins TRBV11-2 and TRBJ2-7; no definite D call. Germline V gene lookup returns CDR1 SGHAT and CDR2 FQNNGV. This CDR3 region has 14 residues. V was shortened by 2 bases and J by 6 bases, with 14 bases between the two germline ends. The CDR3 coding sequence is TGTGCCAGCAGCTTAATGTGGCAGGCAGGCGAGCAGTACTTC. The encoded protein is CASSLMWQAGEQYF.

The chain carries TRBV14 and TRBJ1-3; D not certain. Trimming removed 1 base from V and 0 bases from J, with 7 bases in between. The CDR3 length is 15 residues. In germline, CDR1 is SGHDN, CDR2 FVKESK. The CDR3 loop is CASSQGQNSGNTIYF. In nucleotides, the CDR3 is TGTGCCAGCAGCCAAGGACAAAACTCTGGAAACACCATATATTTT. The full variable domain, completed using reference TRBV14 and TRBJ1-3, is EAGVTQFPSHSVIEKGQTVTLRCDPISGHDNLYWYRRVMGKEIKFLLHFVKESKQDESGMPNNRFLAERTGGTYSTLKVQPAELEDSGVYFCASSQGQNSGNTIYFGEGSWLTVV.

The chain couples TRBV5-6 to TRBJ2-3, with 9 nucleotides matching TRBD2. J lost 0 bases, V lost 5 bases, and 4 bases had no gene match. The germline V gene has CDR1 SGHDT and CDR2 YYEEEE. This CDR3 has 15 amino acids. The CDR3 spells CASRTTSGSTDTQYF. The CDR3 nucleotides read TGTGCCAGCAGGACGACTAGCGGTAGCACAGATACGCAGTATTTT. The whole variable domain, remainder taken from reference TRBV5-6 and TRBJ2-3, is DAGVTQSPTHLIKTRGQQVTLRCSPKSGHDTVSWYQQALGQGPQFIFQYYEEEERQRGNFPDRFSGHQFPNYSSELNVNALLLGDSALYLCASRTTSGSTDTQYFGPGTRLTVL.

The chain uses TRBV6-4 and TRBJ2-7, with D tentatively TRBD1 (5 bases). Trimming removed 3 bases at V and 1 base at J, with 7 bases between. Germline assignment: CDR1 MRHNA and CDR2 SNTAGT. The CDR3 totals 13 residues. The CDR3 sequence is CASSEQASYEQYF. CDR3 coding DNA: TGTGCCAGCAGTGAACAGGCGTCCTACGAGCAGTACTTC.

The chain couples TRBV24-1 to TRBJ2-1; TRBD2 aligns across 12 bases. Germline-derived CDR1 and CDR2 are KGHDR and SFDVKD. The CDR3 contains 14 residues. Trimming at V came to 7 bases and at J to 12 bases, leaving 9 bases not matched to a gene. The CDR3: CATRTSGRIAWQFF. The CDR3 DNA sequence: TGTGCCACCAGGACTAGCGGGAGAATCGCGTGGCAGTTCTTC.

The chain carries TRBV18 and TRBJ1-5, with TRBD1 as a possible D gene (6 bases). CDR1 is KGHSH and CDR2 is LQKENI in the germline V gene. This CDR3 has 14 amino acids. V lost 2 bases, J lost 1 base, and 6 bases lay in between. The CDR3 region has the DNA TGTGCCAGCTCACCAGACAGGAGCAATCAGCCCCAGCATTTT. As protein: CASSPDRSNQPQHF.

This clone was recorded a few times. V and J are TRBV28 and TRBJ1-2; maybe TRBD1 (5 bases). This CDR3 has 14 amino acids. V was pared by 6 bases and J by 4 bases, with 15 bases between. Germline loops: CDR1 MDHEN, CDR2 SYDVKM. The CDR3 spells CASSQIRAAYGYTF. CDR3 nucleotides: TGTGCCAGCAGCCAAATCAGGGCTGCCTATGGCTACACCTTC.

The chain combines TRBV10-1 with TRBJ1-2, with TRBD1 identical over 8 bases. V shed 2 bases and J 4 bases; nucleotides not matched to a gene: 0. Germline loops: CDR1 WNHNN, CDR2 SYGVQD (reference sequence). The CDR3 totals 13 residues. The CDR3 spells CASSEGQGYGYTF. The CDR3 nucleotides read TGCGCCAGCAGTGAGGGACAGGGCTATGGCTACACCTTC.

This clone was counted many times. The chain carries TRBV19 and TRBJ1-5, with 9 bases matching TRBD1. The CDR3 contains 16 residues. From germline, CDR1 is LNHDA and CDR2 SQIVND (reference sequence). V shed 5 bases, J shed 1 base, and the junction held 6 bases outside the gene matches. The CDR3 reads CASSPKDRGSNQPQHF. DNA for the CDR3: TGTGCCAGTAGTCCGAAGGACAGGGGCAGCAATCAGCCCCAGCATTTT.